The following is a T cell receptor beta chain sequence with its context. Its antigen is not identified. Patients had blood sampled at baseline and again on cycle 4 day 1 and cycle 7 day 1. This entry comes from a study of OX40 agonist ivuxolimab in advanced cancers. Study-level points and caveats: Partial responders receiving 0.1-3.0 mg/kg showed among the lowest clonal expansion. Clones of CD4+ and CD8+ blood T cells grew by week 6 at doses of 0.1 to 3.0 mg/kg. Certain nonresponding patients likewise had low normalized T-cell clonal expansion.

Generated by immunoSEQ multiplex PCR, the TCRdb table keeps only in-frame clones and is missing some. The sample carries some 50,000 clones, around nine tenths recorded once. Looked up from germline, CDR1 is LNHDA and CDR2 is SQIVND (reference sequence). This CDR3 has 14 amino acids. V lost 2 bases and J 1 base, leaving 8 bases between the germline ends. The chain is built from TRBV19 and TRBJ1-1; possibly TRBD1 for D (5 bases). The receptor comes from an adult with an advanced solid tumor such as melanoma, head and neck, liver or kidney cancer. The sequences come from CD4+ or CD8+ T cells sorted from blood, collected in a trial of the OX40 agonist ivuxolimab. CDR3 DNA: TGTGCCAGTAGTATAATGGGGACGAACACTGAAGCTTTCTTT. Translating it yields CASSIMGTNTEAFF.